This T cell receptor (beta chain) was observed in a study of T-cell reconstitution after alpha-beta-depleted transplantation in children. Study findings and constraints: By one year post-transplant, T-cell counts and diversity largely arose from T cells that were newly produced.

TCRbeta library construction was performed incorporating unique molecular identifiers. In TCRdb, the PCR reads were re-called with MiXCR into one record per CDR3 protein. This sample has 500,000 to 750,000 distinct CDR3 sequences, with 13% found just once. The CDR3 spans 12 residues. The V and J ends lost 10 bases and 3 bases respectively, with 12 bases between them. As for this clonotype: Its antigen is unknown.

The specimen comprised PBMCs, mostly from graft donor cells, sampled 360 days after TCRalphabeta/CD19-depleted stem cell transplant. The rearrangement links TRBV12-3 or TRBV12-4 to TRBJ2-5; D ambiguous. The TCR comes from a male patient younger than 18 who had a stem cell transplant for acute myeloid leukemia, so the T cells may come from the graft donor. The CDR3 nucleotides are TGTGCCACCGGGCGGTCGGAAGAGACCCAGTACTTC. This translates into CATGRSEETQYF.